This passage covers 29 T cell receptor beta chains from one sample sequenced in a study of OX40 agonist ivuxolimab in advanced cancers. Receptor libraries were prepared by the immunoSEQ multiplex PCR assay. What TCRdb holds here is the immuneACCESS table cut down to in-frame rearrangements. Part of the clones is not present; checked against another copy, under half of the missing clones reflect an unresolved V gene, and the others are unexplained. Here the sample has under 70,000 clones; roughly 84% occur a single time. The ten largest make up less than 4.5% of the sample. Here the sequenced sample was CD4+ or CD8+ T cells sorted from blood, taken in a trial of the OX40 agonist ivuxolimab. These receptors were obtained from an adult with an advanced solid tumor such as melanoma, head and neck, liver or kidney cancer.

The rearrangement uses TRBV6-4 and TRBJ1-2, with 7 nucleotides matching TRBD1. Per the germline V gene, CDR1 is MRHNA and CDR2 is SNTAGT. The CDR3 totals 18 residues. The V and J ends lost 4 bases and 3 bases, in that order; junction bases with no gene match: 17. CDR3 amino acids: CASSGNRGRPRSHYGYTF. In DNA, the CDR3 is TGTGCCAGCAGTGGGAACAGGGGTCGGCCTCGTTCTCACTATGGCTACACCTTC.

This clone was seen only once. The chain has TRBV7-8 and TRBJ2-5; D unclear. Germline CDR1 is SGHVS and CDR2 is FQNEAQ. Trimming took 5 bases from V and 2 from J, leaving 18 bases between them. CDR3 length equals 16 residues. In nucleotides, the CDR3 is TGTGCCAGCAGCCTCAAGGGATCAAGTGGTCAAGAGACCCAGTACTTC. Its translation: CASSLKGSSGQETQYF.

The rearrangement joins TRBV5-4 to TRBJ2-7, with D tentatively TRBD1 (6 bases). This CDR3 spans 13 amino acids. V shed 0 bases and J shed 3 bases, with 7 bases lying between them. Germline CDR1 reads SGHNT; CDR2 reads YYREEE (reference sequence). The CDR3 nucleotides are TGTGCCAGCAGCTTGGAGGGGGACTACGAGCAGTACTTC. Its protein is CASSLEGDYEQYF.

V usage is TRBV6-6 and J usage is TRBJ2-2; D might be TRBD1 or TRBD2, each matching 5 bases. The germline V and J ends were trimmed by 6 bases and 2 bases, with 7 bases remaining between them. The CDR3 is 13 residues long. Germline V gene lookup returns CDR1 MNHNY and CDR2 SVGAGI (reference sequence). CDR3 sequence: CASRRGNTGELFF. CDR3 nucleotide sequence: TGTGCCAGCAGGAGGGGAAACACCGGGGAGCTGTTTTTT.

This clone was observed once. This chain uses TRBV5-6 with TRBJ2-2, with D possibly matching TRBD1 (6 bases). Germline V gene data show CDR1 as SGHDT and CDR2 as YYEEEE. CDR3 length equals 15 residues. Between the trimmed V and J ends, which lost 2 bases and 4 bases, there was a span of 12 bases. Here the CDR3 DNA reads TGTGCCAGCAGCTTACCAGGGGCCGGCACCGGGGAGCTGTTTTTT. Amino acid sequence: CASSLPGAGTGELFF.

V gene TRBV6-6 combines with J gene TRBJ1-1, with a possible D match to TRBD1 (6 bases). Between the trimmed V and J ends, which lost 7 bases and 3 bases, there was a span of 15 bases. There are 14 residues in the CDR3. Germline CDR1 is MNHNY and CDR2 is SVGAGI (reference sequence). CDR3 DNA: TGTGCCAGCACTATAGGACAGCAACACACTGAAGCTTTCTTT. It specifies CASTIGQQHTEAFF.

The chain employs TRBV5-5 and TRBJ1-1, with no clear D. Germline CDR1 is SGHKS and CDR2 is YYEKEE (reference sequence). The CDR3 has 16 residues. The V gene lost 1 base and the J gene lost 5 bases, with 18 bases spanning the gap. CDR3 sequence (DNA): TGTGCCAGCAGCTTGCAGGCAGCCCTACCTGGGACTGAAGCTTTCTTT. Protein sequence: CASSLQAALPGTEAFF.

The rearrangement links TRBV7-9 to TRBJ1-2, with D possibly being TRBD1 (5 bases). This CDR3 region has 14 residues. Germline CDR1 reads SEHNR; CDR2 reads FQNEAQ (reference sequence). V was clipped by 8 bases and J by 5 bases, with 18 bases between them. CDR3 coding DNA: TGTGCCAGCTCATCCAGGGACGGGGATTATGGCTACACCTTC. This gives the protein CASSSRDGDYGYTF.

A few counts support this clone. The CDR3 DNA follows: TGTGCCAGCAGTTCCCAGGGAAACTATGGCTACACCTTC. This gives the protein CASSSQGNYGYTF. The chain joins TRBV28 to TRBJ1-2, with a tentative D call TRBD1 (5 bases). The germline V gene has CDR1 MDHEN and CDR2 SYDVKM. Trimming removed 4 bases from V and 2 bases from J, with 8 bases in between. The CDR3 spans 13 residues.

The rearrangement joins TRBV7-3 to TRBJ1-2, with D possibly being TRBD1 (5 bases). The CDR3 totals 14 residues. The germline V gene encodes CDR1 SGHTA and CDR2 FQGTGA. Trimming pared 5 bases from V and 4 bases from J, leaving 14 bases between. In nucleotides, the CDR3 is TGTGCCAGCAGCACGGGACGGATTCCCTATGGCTACACCTTC. Amino acid sequence: CASSTGRIPYGYTF.

The rearrangement links TRBV5-1 to TRBJ2-1, with 10 bases that match TRBD1. The V segment lost 0 bases and the J segment 6 bases; nucleotides outside the gene matches: 9. CDR1 and CDR2 from the germline V gene are SGHRS and YFSETQ. The CDR3 sequence is 17 residues long. The CDR3 nucleotides are TGCGCCAGCAGCTTGGCCGGGACAGGGGATTATTTCAATGAGCAGTTCTTC. Translating gives CASSLAGTGDYFNEQFF.

This sequence joins TRBV19 and TRBJ1-2; D not certain. V was trimmed by 6 bases and J by 0 bases, leaving 11 bases between them. This CDR3 has 14 amino acids. Germline V gene sequence: CDR1 LNHDA, CDR2 SQIVND (reference sequence). This CDR3 reads CASRSKAPNYGYTF. DNA of the CDR3: TGTGCCAGTAGAAGTAAGGCCCCTAACTATGGCTACACCTTC.

The chain is built from TRBV19 and TRBJ1-2; TRBD1 is a possible D gene (6 bases). Germline V gives CDR1 LNHDA, CDR2 SQIVND (reference sequence). V lost 3 bases and J lost 6, with 11 bases in between. The CDR3 has 13 amino acids. In DNA form, the CDR3 reads TGTGCCAGTAGTATTAGGCAGGGGAATGGCTACACCTTC. Translation gives CASSIRQGNGYTF.

This clone was found once. V gene TRBV5-1 combines with J gene TRBJ1-6; no clear D. This CDR3 comprises 14 residues. V shed 4 bases and J shed 9 bases, with 14 bases lying between them. CDR1 SGHRS and CDR2 YFSETQ come from the germline V gene. As DNA, the CDR3 is TGCGCCAGCAGCCACCTGTTTAACGGTTCACCCCTCCACTTT. This gives the protein CASSHLFNGSPLHF.

CDR3 residues: CASSLGALNQPQHF. The DNA for the CDR3 is TGTGCCAGCAGCCTCGGGGCTCTCAATCAGCCCCAGCATTTT. V gene TRBV13 combines with J gene TRBJ1-5; a weak D match, TRBD1 (5 bases). V lost 5 bases and J 3 bases, leaving 11 bases between the germline ends. The CDR3 runs to 14 residues. The germline V gene encodes CDR1 PRHDT and CDR2 FYEKMQ (reference sequence).

The J gene is TRBJ1-1, the V gene TRBV10-3; possible D gene TRBD1, 5 bases. Germline V gives CDR1 ENHRY, CDR2 SYGVKD. The V end was cut by 5 bases, the J end by 1 base, with 8 bases between. The CDR3 is 13 amino acids. CDR3 DNA: TGTGCCATCAGTACGACAGCGAACACTGAAGCTTTCTTT. Its translation is CAISTTANTEAFF.

This clone was seen just once. J is TRBJ2-2 and V is TRBV6-6; TRBD2 agrees at 12 bases. J was trimmed by 5 bases and V by 6 bases; bases with no gene match: 4. The CDR3 runs 15 residues. Germline CDR1 MNHNY, CDR2 SVGAGI (reference sequence). This chain's CDR3 is CASSNGLAGTGELFF. CDR3 sequence (DNA): TGTGCCAGCAGCAACGGACTAGCGGGGACCGGGGAGCTGTTTTTT.

The chain has TRBV28 and TRBJ1-3; D is unclear. Germline CDR1 is MDHEN and CDR2 is SYDVKM. CDR3 length equals 15 residues. V gave up 2 bases and J gave up 0 bases, with 8 bases separating them. DNA for the CDR3: TGTGCCAGCAGTTTAAAACCCTTCTCTGGAAACACCATATATTTT. This gives the protein CASSLKPFSGNTIYF.

This clone showed up just once. V is TRBV5-1 and J is TRBJ2-3, with D tentatively TRBD2 (5 bases). This CDR3 comprises 14 residues. The V gene lost 4 bases and the J gene lost 11 bases, with 20 bases spanning the gap. CDR1 is SGHRS, CDR2 YFSETQ, per germline. The chain's CDR3 is CASSREGPQIGQYF. The CDR3 DNA is TGCGCCAGCAGCCGGGAAGGGCCACAGATTGGGCAGTATTTT.

The rearrangement joins TRBV7-9 to TRBJ1-6; D ambiguous. Trimming left V 1 base short and J 6 bases short, with 7 bases between. In germline, CDR1 is SEHNR, CDR2 FQNEAQ (reference sequence). The CDR3 extends over 14 amino acids. This chain's CDR3 is CASSLVGSNSPLHF. The CDR3 DNA follows: TGTGCCAGCAGCTTAGTTGGATCTAATTCACCCCTCCACTTT. The whole variable domain, remainder taken from reference TRBV7-9 and TRBJ1-6, is DTGVSQNPRHKITKRGQNVTFRCDPISEHNRLYWYRQTLGQGPEFLTYFQNEAQLEKSRLLSDRFSAERPKGSFSTLEIQRTEQGDSAMYLCASSLVGSNSPLHFGNGTRLTVT.

This rearrangement joins TRBV6-4 to TRBJ1-6, with D tentatively TRBD1 (5 bases). CDR3 length: 14 residues. V was pared by 6 bases and J by 7 bases, with 13 bases between. CDR1 is MRHNA, CDR2 SNTAGT, per germline. In DNA form, the CDR3 reads TGTGCCAGCAGCCCGGGGGGACCAAATTCACCCCTCCACTTT. It specifies CASSPGGPNSPLHF.

The chain carries TRBV4-3 and TRBJ1-2; 10 bases are shared with TRBD1. CDR1 is LGHNA and CDR2 is YSLEER in the germline V gene. This CDR3 contains 15 residues. V shed 0 bases and J 7 bases; nucleotides not matched to a gene: 5. Written as DNA, the CDR3 is TGCGCCAGCAGCCAAGATGGGGGACAGGGGTTTGGCTACACCTTC. Protein product: CASSQDGGQGFGYTF.

This chain uses TRBV19 with TRBJ1-6, with 8 bases lining up with TRBD1. Germline V gene lookup returns CDR1 LNHDA and CDR2 SQIVND (reference sequence). Losses at the gene ends were 4 bases for V and 5 bases for J; bases not matched to a gene: 7. CDR3 length: 16 residues. The CDR3 spells CASSTGQGDNNSPLHF. The DNA for the CDR3 is TGTGCCAGTAGTACCGGACAGGGAGATAATAATTCACCCCTCCACTTT. The full variable domain, its missing parts supplied by reference TRBV19 and TRBJ1-6, is DGGITQSPKYLFRKEGQNVTLSCEQNLNHDAMYWYRQDPGQGLRLIYYSQIVNDFQKGDIAEGYSVSREKKESFPLTVTSAQKNPTAFYLCASSTGQGDNNSPLHFGNGTRLTVT.

The CDR3 spells CASSESRPNTEAFF. CDR3 bases: TGTGCCAGCAGTGAAAGTCGGCCGAACACTGAAGCTTTCTTT. The chain couples TRBV6-1 to TRBJ1-1, with D hard to call. Germline CDR1 is MNHNS and CDR2 is SASEGT. The CDR3 loop spans 14 amino acids. The germline V and J ends were trimmed by 2 bases and 1 base, with 8 bases remaining between them.

This clone is a singleton in its sample. The chain links TRBV5-6 to TRBJ1-2; TRBD1 is a possible D gene (5 bases). This CDR3 is built from 17 residues. Germline loops: CDR1 SGHDT, CDR2 YYEEEE. Trimming removed 1 base at V and 4 bases at J, with 20 bases between. CDR3 protein: CASSLYIRTSSSYGYTF. The CDR3 DNA sequence: TGTGCCAGCAGCTTGTATATTCGGACATCATCCTCCTATGGCTACACCTTC.

The chain joins TRBV5-6 to TRBJ1-5, with D perhaps TRBD1 (5 bases). This CDR3 region has 13 residues. Trimming shortened V by 2 bases and J by 2 bases, and 5 bases separated the two germline ends. Germline CDR1 and CDR2: SGHDT and YYEEEE. The DNA of the CDR3 is TGTGCCAGCAGCTTACAGGGCAATCAGCCCCAGCATTTT. The encoded protein is CASSLQGNQPQHF.

This clone was seen only a few times. The chain recombines TRBV28 with TRBJ1-1; unclear D gene. The ends were cut back, 5 bases at V and 1 base at J, with 8 bases in the middle. Per germline, CDR1 MDHEN and CDR2 SYDVKM. CDR3 size: 13 residues. Here the CDR3 reads CASSQQTNTEAFF. The CDR3 DNA reads as TGTGCCAGCAGTCAACAGACGAACACTGAAGCTTTCTTT.

This clone showed up just once. The V call is TRBV7-8, the J call TRBJ2-1; D assignment may be TRBD1 or TRBD2 (6 bases each). CDR3 size: 16 residues. V was clipped by 3 bases and J by 6 bases, with 18 bases between them. Germline V gene lookup returns CDR1 SGHVS and CDR2 FQNEAQ. The CDR3 DNA sequence: TGTGCCAGCAGCTTCGGGGGCAGGGGCGGCCTCAATGAGCAGTTCTTC. It yields the protein CASSFGGRGGLNEQFF. Together with reference TRBV7-8 and TRBJ2-1, the CDR3 gives the full variable domain: GAGVSQSPRYKVAKRGQDVALRCDPISGHVSLFWYQQALGQGPEFLTYFQNEAQLDKSGLPSDRFFAERPEGSVSTLKIQRTQQEDSAVYLCASSFGGRGGLNEQFFGPGTRLTVL.

CDR3 bases: TGTGCCAGCAGCAATGGGGGGGGGAACCCAGAGACCCAGTACTTC. This sequence encodes CASSNGGGNPETQYF. The chain uses TRBV21-1 and TRBJ2-5; the table's D gene call, TRBD2, was not cross checked with the DNA. TRBV21-1 has pseudogene status. The CDR3 covers 15 residues.